What follows are 15 T cell receptor beta chains derived from one specimen sequenced in a study of shared clonotypes between healthy human individuals. Only in-frame clones appear in the TCRdb table, and some are missing; sequencing was by immunoSEQ multiplex PCR. The data show about 1.1 million clones, approximately 80% seen once. Sequencing input: memory CD4+ T cells from PBMCs. Subset noted: CD45RA-negative fraction. The receptor set was obtained from a man between 18 and 29 years old in good health. Some clones in this sample may be carry-over from other donors' samples.

J is TRBJ2-5 and V is TRBV25-1, with D unresolved. The CDR3 loop spans 13 amino acids. The V gene lost 2 bases and the J gene lost 5 bases, with 9 bases spanning the gap. Looked up from germline, CDR1 is MGHDK and CDR2 is SYGVNS. The CDR3 nucleotides are TGTGCCAGCAGTGAAACGGCCGTGGAGACCCAGTACTTC. The encoded protein is CASSETAVETQYF.

CDR3 amino acids: CASSSSLGSGRVSTDTQYF. In nucleotides, the CDR3 is TGTGCCAGCAGTTCCTCTCTGGGTAGCGGGAGGGTTAGCACAGATACGCAGTATTTT. V usage is TRBV28 and J usage is TRBJ2-3; 11 nucleotides line up with TRBD2. The CDR3 runs 19 residues. Germline V CDR1 and CDR2: MDHEN, SYDVKM. V shed 4 bases and J 0 bases; nucleotides not matched to a gene: 12. Together with reference TRBV28 and TRBJ2-3, the CDR3 gives the full variable domain: DVKVTQSSRYLVKRTGEKVFLECVQDMDHENMFWYRQDPGLGLRLIYFSYDVKMKEKGDIPEGYSVSREKKERFSLILESASTNQTSMYLCASSSSLGSGRVSTDTQYFGPGTRLTVL.

This clone was detected only a few times. The chain joins TRBV5-1 to TRBJ1-3; no firm D call. Trimming pared 5 bases from V and 4 bases from J, leaving 13 bases between. CDR1 and CDR2 (germline): SGHRS, YFSETQ. This CDR3 contains 14 residues. The CDR3 nucleotides are TGCGCCAGCAGTGGATTACGTGACGGAAACACCATATATTTT. Protein: CASSGLRDGNTIYF. The full variable domain, completed using reference TRBV5-1 and TRBJ1-3, is KAGVTQTPRYLIKTRGQQVTLSCSPISGHRSVSWYQQTPGQGLQFLFEYFSETQRNKGNFPGRFSGRQFSNSRSEMNVSTLELGDSALYLCASSGLRDGNTIYFGEGSWLTVV.

This clone was detected many times. The chain links TRBV18 to TRBJ1-5; tentatively, D is TRBD1 (6 bases). The CDR3 has 15 residues. Germline V gives CDR1 KGHSH, CDR2 LQKENI. V lost 9 bases, J lost 7 bases, and 22 bases lay in between. The CDR3 DNA sequence: TGTGCCAGTAATTGGGAACAGGGTCGGTTGCAGCCCCAGCATTTT. Residues: CASNWEQGRLQPQHF.

The CDR3 loop reads CASSEVPHRRGTGIYNEQFF. CDR3 DNA: TGTGCCAGCAGTGAGGTTCCCCATCGTCGCGGGACGGGTATTTACAATGAGCAGTTCTTC. This sequence joins TRBV2 and TRBJ2-1; D possibly corresponds to TRBD2 (6 bases). This CDR3 contains 20 residues. V was pared by 3 bases and J by 4 bases, with 28 bases between. Germline V CDR1 and CDR2: SNHLY, FYNNEI.

Only one count was recorded for this clone. The rearrangement links TRBV7-2 to TRBJ2-3, with D tentatively TRBD2 (6 bases). V was clipped by 0 bases and J by 3 bases, with 13 bases between them. This CDR3 region has 16 residues. CDR1 is SGHTA and CDR2 is FQGNSA in the germline V gene. The DNA of the CDR3 is TGTGCCAGCAGCTTAGCGCGGTTGCGGGAAACAGATACGCAGTATTTT. It specifies CASSLARLRETDTQYF.

The chain joins TRBV28 to TRBJ1-2, with D tentatively TRBD1 (5 bases). In germline, CDR1 is MDHEN, CDR2 SYDVKM. The CDR3 has 12 residues. Trimming removed 5 bases from V and 11 bases from J, with 15 bases in between. The CDR3 region has the DNA TGTGCCAGCAGTCTCCTCCGGGGGAAGTACACCTTC. Amino acid sequence: CASSLLRGKYTF.

About this clone: Sequence at one end of the junction differs from germline and may be a read error. The V gene is TRBV6-1, the J gene TRBJ2-7, with TRBD1 as a possible D gene (5 bases). This CDR3 is built from 14 residues. Per germline, CDR1 MNHNS and CDR2 SASEGT. The CDR3 DNA reads TGTGCCATCAGTGACGCAACAGGAGTCGACGAGCAGTACTTC. Translation gives CAISDATGVDEQYF.

This clone was seen only a few times. The CDR3 DNA sequence: TGCGCCAGCCACAGGGGTTGGCAAGAGACCCAGTACTTC. It is translated as CASHRGWQETQYF. This chain uses TRBV5-1 with TRBJ2-5; 7 bases agree with TRBD1. Looked up from germline, CDR1 is SGHRS and CDR2 is YFSETQ. CDR3 length: 13 residues. The V segment lost 7 bases and the J segment 2 bases; nucleotides outside the gene matches: 5.

The rearrangement uses TRBV28 and TRBJ1-1, with a possible D match to TRBD1 (5 bases). The CDR3 is made up of 14 amino acids. CDR1 MDHEN and CDR2 SYDVKM come from the germline V gene. Deletions cut 5 bases from V and 5 bases from J, with 15 bases between. The CDR3 region has the DNA TGTGCCAGCAGTCCAGGAGGGACGGGGACTGAAGCTTTCTTT. Translation gives CASSPGGTGTEAFF. Combining the CDR3 with reference TRBV28 and TRBJ1-1 gives the whole variable domain DVKVTQSSRYLVKRTGEKVFLECVQDMDHENMFWYRQDPGLGLRLIYFSYDVKMKEKGDIPEGYSVSREKKERFSLILESASTNQTSMYLCASSPGGTGTEAFFGQGTRLTVV.

This chain connects TRBV4-3 to TRBJ2-1; no clear D gene. CDR1 and CDR2 from the germline V gene are LGHNA and YSLEER. This CDR3 comprises 16 residues. Trimming removed 0 bases at V and 2 bases at J, with 11 bases between. CDR3 in amino acids: CASSQETRVAYNEQFF. CDR3 nucleotide sequence: TGCGCCAGCAGCCAAGAGACACGGGTGGCCTACAATGAGCAGTTCTTC.

This chain uses TRBV11-2 with TRBJ2-7; D may be TRBD2 (5 bases). The CDR3 runs to 14 residues. Germline CDR1 is SGHAT and CDR2 is FQNNGV. V was clipped by 5 bases and J by 0 bases, with 11 bases between them. The DNA of the CDR3 is TGTGCCAGCAGCCTCACCGGGAACTCCTACGAGCAGTACTTC. This codes for CASSLTGNSYEQYF.

A few counts support this clone. This chain connects TRBV29-1 to TRBJ1-2, with D tentatively TRBD1 (6 bases). Looked up from germline, CDR1 is SQVTM and CDR2 is ANQGSEA. The CDR3 contains 12 residues. V shed 7 bases and J shed 8 bases, with 17 bases lying between them. The CDR3 coding sequence is TGCAGCGCGCAACAGGGTTTGGGGGGCTACACCTTC. This translates into CSAQQGLGGYTF. The variable domain in full, completed from reference TRBV29-1 and TRBJ1-2, reads SAVISQKPSRDICQRGTSLTIQCQVDSQVTMMFWYRQQPGQSLTLIATANQGSEATYESGFVIDKFPISRPNLTFSTLTVSNMSPEDSSIYLCSAQQGLGGYTFGSGTRLTVV.

The J gene is TRBJ2-4, the V gene TRBV28; D unclear. The germline V and J ends were trimmed by 2 bases and 10 bases, with 12 bases remaining between them. This CDR3 has 13 residues. Per the germline V gene, CDR1 is MDHEN and CDR2 is SYDVKM. The CDR3 here is CASSLIGMGIQYF. The CDR3 bases are TGTGCCAGCAGTTTAATCGGAATGGGGATTCAGTACTTC.

The V and J genes are TRBV18 and TRBJ2-3, with D maybe TRBD2 (6 bases). The CDR3 spans 16 residues. Per the germline V gene, CDR1 is KGHSH and CDR2 is LQKENI. Trimming cost V 6 bases and J 0 bases, with 16 bases left between them. The CDR3: CASSPFGGTSTDTQYF. CDR3 sequence (DNA): TGTGCCAGCTCGCCCTTTGGCGGGACCAGCACAGATACGCAGTATTTT.